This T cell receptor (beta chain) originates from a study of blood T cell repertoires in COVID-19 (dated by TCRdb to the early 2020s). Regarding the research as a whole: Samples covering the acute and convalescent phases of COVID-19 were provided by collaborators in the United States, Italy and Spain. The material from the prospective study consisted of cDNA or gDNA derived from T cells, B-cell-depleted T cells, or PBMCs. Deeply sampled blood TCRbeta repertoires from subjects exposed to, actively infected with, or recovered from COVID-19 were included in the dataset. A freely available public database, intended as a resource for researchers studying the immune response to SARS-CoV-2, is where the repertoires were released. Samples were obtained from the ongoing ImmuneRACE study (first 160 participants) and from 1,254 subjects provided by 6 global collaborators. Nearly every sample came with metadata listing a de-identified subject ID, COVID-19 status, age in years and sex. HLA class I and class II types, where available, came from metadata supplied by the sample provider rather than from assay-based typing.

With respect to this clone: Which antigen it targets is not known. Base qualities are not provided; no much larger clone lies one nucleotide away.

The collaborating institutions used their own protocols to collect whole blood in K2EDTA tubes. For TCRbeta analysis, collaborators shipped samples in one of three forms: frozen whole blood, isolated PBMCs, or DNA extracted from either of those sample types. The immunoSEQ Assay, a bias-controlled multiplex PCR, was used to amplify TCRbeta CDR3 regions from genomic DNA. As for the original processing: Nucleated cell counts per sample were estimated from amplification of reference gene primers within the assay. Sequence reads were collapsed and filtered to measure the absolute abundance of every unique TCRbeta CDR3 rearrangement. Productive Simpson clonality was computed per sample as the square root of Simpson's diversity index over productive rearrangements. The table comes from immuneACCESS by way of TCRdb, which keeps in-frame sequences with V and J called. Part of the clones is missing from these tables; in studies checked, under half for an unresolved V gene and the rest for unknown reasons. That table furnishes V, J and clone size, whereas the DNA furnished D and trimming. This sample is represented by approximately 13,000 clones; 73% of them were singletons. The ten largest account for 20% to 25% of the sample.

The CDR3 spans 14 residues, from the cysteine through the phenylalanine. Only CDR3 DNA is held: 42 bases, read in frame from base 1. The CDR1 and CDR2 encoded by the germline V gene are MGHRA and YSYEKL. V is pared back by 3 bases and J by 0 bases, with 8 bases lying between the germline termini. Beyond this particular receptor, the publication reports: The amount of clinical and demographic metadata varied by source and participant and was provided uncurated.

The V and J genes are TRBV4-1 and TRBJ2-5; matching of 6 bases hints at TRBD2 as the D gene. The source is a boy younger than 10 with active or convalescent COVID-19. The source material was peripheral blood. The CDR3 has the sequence CASSQEGYQETQYF. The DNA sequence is TGCGCCAGCAGCCAGGAGGGGTACCAAGAGACCCAGTACTTC.